This T cell receptor (beta chain) derives from a study of shared clonotypes between healthy human individuals. General study points: Sample collection involved blood only; tissue repertoires are likely different. The donor pool, a small one, limited the genetic and exposure-history diversity represented.

Worth noting for this clone: Antigen unknown.

This was a deep-level run. Template amounts of around 270 ng DNA, some 30,000 T cell genomes, were employed in unsorted PBMC replicate PCRs. Clones were read by immunoSEQ multiplex PCR, and TCRdb kept only the in-frame ones, dropping some. Counted here are 450,000 to 500,000 clones, 81% occurring once; the ten biggest clones make up about 13%. Germline CDR1 and CDR2: SGHNT and YYREEE (reference sequence). V was pared by 1 base and J by 5 bases, with 10 bases between. The CDR3 is 13 amino acids. What was sequenced was PBMCs. The rearrangement uses TRBV5-4 and TRBJ2-7, with TRBD1 as a possible D gene (6 bases). This clonotype was sampled from a woman aged 40 to 55 in good health. Some clones in this sample may be carry-over from other donors' samples. CDR3 nucleotide sequence: TGTGCCAGCAGCTTGCCGAGGGACAACGAGCAGTACTTC. Amino acid sequence: CASSLPRDNEQYF.